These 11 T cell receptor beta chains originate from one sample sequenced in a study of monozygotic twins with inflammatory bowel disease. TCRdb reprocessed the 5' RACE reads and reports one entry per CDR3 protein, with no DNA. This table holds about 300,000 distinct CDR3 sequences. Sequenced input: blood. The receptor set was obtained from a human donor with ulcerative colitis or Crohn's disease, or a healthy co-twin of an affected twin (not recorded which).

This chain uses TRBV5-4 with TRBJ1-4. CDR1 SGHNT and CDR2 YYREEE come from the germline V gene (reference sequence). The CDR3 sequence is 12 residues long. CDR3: CASSWKGEKLFF. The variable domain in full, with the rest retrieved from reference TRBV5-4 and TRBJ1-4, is ETGVTQSPTHLIKTRGQQVTLRCSSQSGHNTVSWYQQALGQGPQFIFQYYREEENGRGNFPPRFSGLQFPNYSSELNVNALELDDSALYLCASSWKGEKLFFGSGTQLSVL.

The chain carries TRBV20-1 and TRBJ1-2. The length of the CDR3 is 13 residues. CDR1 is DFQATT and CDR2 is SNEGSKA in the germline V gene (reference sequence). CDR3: CSARVQTRGGYTF.

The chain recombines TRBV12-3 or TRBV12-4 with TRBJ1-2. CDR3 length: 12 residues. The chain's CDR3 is CASSPVLVGYTF.

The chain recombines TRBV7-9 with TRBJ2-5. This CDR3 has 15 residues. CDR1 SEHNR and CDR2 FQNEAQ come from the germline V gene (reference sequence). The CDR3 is CASSLGGQIQETQYF.

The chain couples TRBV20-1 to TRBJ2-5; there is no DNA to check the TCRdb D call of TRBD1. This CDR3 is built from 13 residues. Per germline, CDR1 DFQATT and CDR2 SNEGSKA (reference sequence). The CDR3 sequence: CSAGYRGRETQYF.

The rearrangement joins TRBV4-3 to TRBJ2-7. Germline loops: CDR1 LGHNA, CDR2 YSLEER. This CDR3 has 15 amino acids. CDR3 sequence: CASSPRTIGSYEQYF.

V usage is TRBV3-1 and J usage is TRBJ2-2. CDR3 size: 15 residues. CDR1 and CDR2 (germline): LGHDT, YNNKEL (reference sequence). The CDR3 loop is CASSQGLQSTAELFF.

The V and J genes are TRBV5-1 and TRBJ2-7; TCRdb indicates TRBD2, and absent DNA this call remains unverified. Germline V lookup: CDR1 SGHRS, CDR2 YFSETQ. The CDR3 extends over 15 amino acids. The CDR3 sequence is CASSAQLAVSYEQYF.

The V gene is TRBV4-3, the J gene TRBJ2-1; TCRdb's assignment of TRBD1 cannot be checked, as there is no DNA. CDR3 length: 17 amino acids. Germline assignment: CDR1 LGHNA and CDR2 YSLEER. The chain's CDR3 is CASSQDFTAGVHNEQFF.

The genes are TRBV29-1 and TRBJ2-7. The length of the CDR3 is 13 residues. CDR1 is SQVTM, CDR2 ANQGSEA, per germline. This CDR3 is CSVVRRDSYEQYF.

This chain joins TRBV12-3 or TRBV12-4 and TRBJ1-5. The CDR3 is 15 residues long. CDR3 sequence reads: CASSLQKLSNQPQHF.